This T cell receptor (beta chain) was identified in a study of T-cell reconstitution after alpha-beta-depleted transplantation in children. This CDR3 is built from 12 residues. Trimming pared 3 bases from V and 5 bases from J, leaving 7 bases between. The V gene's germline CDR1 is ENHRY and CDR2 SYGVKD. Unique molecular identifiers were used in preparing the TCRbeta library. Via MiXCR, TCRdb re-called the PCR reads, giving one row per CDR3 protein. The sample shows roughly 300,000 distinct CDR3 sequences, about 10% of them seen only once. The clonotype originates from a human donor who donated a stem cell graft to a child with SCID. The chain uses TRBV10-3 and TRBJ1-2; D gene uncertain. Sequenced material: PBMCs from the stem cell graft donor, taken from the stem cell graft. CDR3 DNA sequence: TGTGCCATCAGTGAAACGGGGTATGGCTACACCTTC. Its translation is CAISETGYGYTF.